These T cell receptor beta chains were read from a single sample in a study of T cell repertoires in cytomegalovirus infection. MiXCR was run by TCRdb on the reads, yielding one entry per CDR3 protein. This repertoire shows some 600,000 distinct CDR3 sequences, around 24% found once; its top ten account for 8%. Sample: CD8+ T cells from PBMCs. These receptors were obtained from a human donor in good health (CMV status not recorded). Some clones in this sample may be carry-over from other donors' samples. Each CDR3 is given with its conserved first and last residue. The D gene is left open where the match is weak. Some rows have no size entry. The others give once, few or many, or a class for an expanded clone.

size	V	D	J	DNA	CDR3
few	TRBV6-1	.	TRBJ2-2	TGTGCCAGCAGTGTGGTTGGAACGAACACCGGGGAGCTGTTTTTT	CASSVVGTNTGELFF
.	TRBV7-9	.	TRBJ2-3	TGTGCCAGCAGCTCACCACTAGAACCTACGCAGTATTTT	CASSSPLEPTQYF
few	TRBV29-1	.	TRBJ2-2	TGCAGCGTTGACCGGTTTGGGGACCAAAACACCGGGGAGCTGTTTTTT	CSVDRFGDQNTGELFF
few	TRBV6-5	.	TRBJ2-3	TGTGCCAGCAGTTACGATCCGGGGATCACAGATACGCAGTATTTT	CASSYDPGITDTQYF
.	TRBV7-4	.	TRBJ2-1	TGTGCCAGCAGCTTGCCGTCGACTAGGGGTTCAGAGTTCTTC	CASSLPSTRGSEFF
.	TRBV28	.	TRBJ2-2	TGTGCCAGCACCAATACAGGGCTCACGAACACCGGGGAGCTGTTTTTT	CASTNTGLTNTGELFF
many	TRBV28	.	TRBJ1-6	TGTGCCAGCAGTTGGGGAAAGGGCAATAATTCACCCCTCCACTTT	CASSWGKGNNSPLHF
many	TRBV7-6	TRBD1	TRBJ1-1	TGTGCCAGCAGCTTAGGTGGGACAGGTACGGAAGCTTTCTTT	CASSLGGTGTEAFF
many	TRBV29-1	.	TRBJ2-7	TGCAGCGTCAGAACTCCACTAACCTACGAGCAGTACTTC	CSVRTPLTYEQYF
.	TRBV28	TRBD2	TRBJ2-3	TGTGCCAGCCACGGAGCTAGCGGGGGGGCCGGAGGGCAGTATTTT	CASHGASGGAGGQYF